This T cell receptor (beta chain) was captured by sequencing in a study of blood T cell repertoires in COVID-19. Study-wide context: PBMCs, B-cell-depleted T cells, or T cells provided the cDNA or gDNA that made up the material.

This CDR3 comprises 16 residues. In the authors' methods: Reference gene primers were amplified, and this amplification served to estimate nucleated cell counts. Sequencing used immunoSEQ multiplex PCR; TCRdb keeps in-frame clones, though not all of them. V, J and clone size were drawn from that table, and D and trimming were deduced from the DNA. The sample shows approximately 90,000 clones, around 82% of them seen only once. The V and J genes are TRBV21-1 and TRBJ2-1; TRBD2 reflects the table's D call only, with no check against the DNA. TRBV21-1 is noted as a pseudogene. The sequencing sample was made of peripheral blood. This TCR derives from a human donor in a cohort sampled during active COVID-19. Here the CDR3 DNA reads TGTGCCAGCAGCACATTTCGGGGGAGAAGGCACAATGAGCAGTTCTTC. Its protein is CASSTFRGRRHNEQFF.